Following are 18 T cell receptor beta chains from one sample sequenced in a study of cytomegalovirus exposure and HLA in healthy donors. The PCR employed 60 Vbeta primers together with 13 Jbeta primers. TCRdb's copy holds only in-frame clones and misses some; the assay was immunoSEQ multiplex PCR. Among some 110,000 clones listed, under 85% were seen once. Material for sequencing was PBMCs. The receptors originated from a woman aged 50 to 60 in good health and CMV-seropositive.

The chain employs TRBV5-4 and TRBJ1-6, with unresolved D. Trimming left V 4 bases short and J 0 bases short, with 5 bases between. The CDR3 sequence is 14 residues long. Germline V gene lookup returns CDR1 SGHNT and CDR2 YYREEE (reference sequence). The CDR3 bases are TGTGCCAGCAGCCTCGTCTCCTATAATTCACCCCTCCACTTT. This sequence encodes CASSLVSYNSPLHF.

A few counts support this clone. V is TRBV4-3 and J is TRBJ1-6; D is unclear. V was trimmed by 2 bases and J by 10 bases, leaving 12 bases between them. Looked up from germline, CDR1 is LGHNA and CDR2 is YSLEER. The CDR3 runs to 14 residues. This CDR3 is CASSQYQSASPLHF. The CDR3 region has the DNA TGCGCCAGCAGCCAATATCAATCTGCGTCACCCCTCCACTTT.

This rearrangement joins TRBV9 to TRBJ2-3, with D possibly being TRBD1 (6 bases). V lost 1 base and J 4 bases, leaving 13 bases between the germline ends. The CDR3 is 15 residues long. Germline CDR1 reads SGDLS; CDR2 reads YYNGEE. CDR3 DNA: TGTGCCAGCAGCGTAACCAGGGGTTGGGCAGATACGCAGTATTTT. Amino acids: CASSVTRGWADTQYF. Full variable domain (missing parts from reference TRBV9 and TRBJ2-3): DSGVTQTPKHLITATGQRVTLRCSPRSGDLSVYWYQQSLDQGLQFLIQYYNGEERAKGNILERFSAQQFPDLHSELNLSSLELGDSALYFCASSVTRGWADTQYFGPGTRLTVL.

This chain links TRBV9 with TRBJ2-1; weak D call: TRBD2 (5 bases). Germline values: CDR1 SGDLS, CDR2 YYNGEE. The V end was cut by 4 bases, the J end by 2 bases, with 10 bases between. There are 14 residues in the CDR3. The CDR3 DNA reads as TGTGCCAGCAGCCCCCGGGAACCCTACAATGAGCAGTTCTTC. Translated, it gives CASSPREPYNEQFF.

V is TRBV2 and J is TRBJ2-1, with 10 bases fitting TRBD2. The CDR3 loop spans 14 amino acids. V shed 7 bases and J 6 bases; nucleotides not matched to a gene: 6. The germline V gene encodes CDR1 SNHLY and CDR2 FYNNEI. CDR3: CASKASGGFNEQFF. CDR3 coding DNA: TGTGCCAGCAAAGCTAGCGGGGGCTTCAATGAGCAGTTCTTC. The whole variable domain, filled in from reference TRBV2 and TRBJ2-1, reads EPEVTQTPSHQVTQMGQEVILRCVPISNHLYFYWYRQILGQKVEFLVSFYNNEISEKSEIFDDQFSVERPDGSNFTLKIRSTKLEDSAMYFCASKASGGFNEQFFGPGTRLTVL.

The chain employs TRBV18 and TRBJ1-4; 7 bases are a match to TRBD1. CDR1 is KGHSH, CDR2 LQKENI, per germline. V lost 0 bases, J lost 5 bases, and 15 bases stayed unmatched. This CDR3 spans 19 amino acids. CDR3 region: CASSPPFEESGQLNEKLFF. The DNA for the CDR3 is TGTGCCAGCTCACCACCTTTCGAGGAGTCGGGACAGCTGAATGAAAAACTGTTTTTT.

This clone was seen only a few times. The gene calls are TRBV2 and TRBJ1-2, with D possibly being TRBD1 (5 bases). The germline V gene has CDR1 SNHLY and CDR2 FYNNEI. Trimming stripped 5 bases from V and 2 bases from J, with 21 bases between. This CDR3 spans 17 amino acids. The CDR3 here is CASSTTVQTPLNYGYTF. The CDR3 DNA reads TGTGCCAGCAGTACGACAGTCCAGACCCCCCTAAACTATGGCTACACCTTC.

This chain connects TRBV7-9 to TRBJ2-7, with 7 bases lining up with TRBD1. This CDR3 spans 14 amino acids. The V and J ends lost 5 bases and 3 bases, in that order; junction bases with no gene match: 7. Germline CDR1 is SEHNR and CDR2 is FQNEAQ (reference sequence). CDR3 sequence reads: CASSPRDSSYEQYF. CDR3 nucleotides: TGTGCCAGCAGCCCACGGGACAGTAGCTACGAGCAGTACTTC.

The chain couples TRBV6-6 to TRBJ2-5; 9 nucleotides match TRBD2. The CDR3 consists of 13 residues. Germline trimming cut 8 bases from V and 10 bases from J; bases unmatched to any gene: 11. CDR1 MNHNY and CDR2 SVGAGI come from the germline V gene (reference sequence). The CDR3 nucleotides read TGTGCCAGCTCGCGGGGGGGAGACCCGCTCCAGTACTTC. It specifies CASSRGGDPLQYF.

This chain links TRBV6-6 with TRBJ2-5; the match to TRBD1 covers 7 bases. V lost 6 bases, J lost 5 bases, and 12 bases stayed unmatched. There are 15 residues in the CDR3. In germline, CDR1 is MNHNY, CDR2 SVGAGI (reference sequence). CDR3 protein: CASSWTGRSGETQYF. For the CDR3, the DNA is TGTGCCAGCAGCTGGACAGGCCGAAGTGGGGAGACCCAGTACTTC.

This chain links TRBV19 with TRBJ2-3; D might be TRBD1 (6 bases). From germline, CDR1 is LNHDA and CDR2 SQIVND (reference sequence). The germline V and J ends were trimmed by 5 bases and 5 bases, with 20 bases remaining between them. This CDR3 comprises 16 residues. The CDR3 DNA is TGTGCCAGTAGTCTGGGGGACAAAAAACATGGAGATACGCAGTATTTT. This translates into CASSLGDKKHGDTQYF.

The chain links TRBV20-1 to TRBJ2-3; perhaps TRBD2 as D (6 bases). V was shortened by 6 bases and J by 6 bases, with 10 bases between the two germline ends. The germline V gene encodes CDR1 DFQATT and CDR2 SNEGSKA (reference sequence). The CDR3 runs 11 residues. The CDR3 DNA follows: TGCAGTGCAGAGGGACTTGATACGCAGTATTTT. It translates to CSAEGLDTQYF.

The genes are TRBV9 and TRBJ2-3, with TRBD2 identical over 8 bases. CDR3 size: 16 residues. The V gene end was trimmed by 3 bases and the J gene end by 1 base; junction bases not matched to a gene: 7. Looked up from germline, CDR1 is SGDLS and CDR2 is YYNGEE. CDR3 protein: CASSEDAGGGTDTQYF. In DNA, the CDR3 is TGTGCCAGCAGCGAGGACGCGGGGGGCGGCACAGATACGCAGTATTTT.

V and J are TRBV4-1 and TRBJ1-6; a weak D match, TRBD1 (6 bases). Germline CDR1 MGHRA, CDR2 YSYEKL. The V end lost 0 bases, the J end lost 7 bases, and 16 bases lay between the germline ends. The CDR3 runs to 17 residues. CDR3 DNA sequence: TGCGCCAGCAGCCAAGATCACCACAGGGCAGTAAATTCACCCCTCCACTTT. Protein product: CASSQDHHRAVNSPLHF.

V and J are TRBV10-2 and TRBJ2-7; 9 bases align to TRBD1. From germline, CDR1 is WSHSY and CDR2 SAAADI. J gave up 4 bases and V 3 bases, and 10 bases lay outside the gene matches. CDR3 length: 16 residues. The CDR3 loop reads CASSDSSTGQGYEQYF. CDR3 coding DNA: TGCGCCAGCAGTGATTCGAGCACGGGACAGGGTTACGAGCAGTACTTC.

In the case of this clone: One end of the junction does not line up with germline, which may come from a read error. The gene calls are TRBV4-2 and TRBJ2-7, with D possibly TRBD1 on 5 matching bases. From germline, CDR1 is LGHNA and CDR2 YNFKEQ. The CDR3 contains 14 residues. Here the CDR3 reads CASSQEPGPYEQHF. The CDR3 region has the DNA TGTGCCAGCAGCCAAGAGCCAGGGCCCTACGAGCAGCACTTC.

The rearrangement links TRBV28 to TRBJ1-4; TRBD1 is a possible D gene (5 bases). Germline CDR1 reads MDHEN; CDR2 reads SYDVKM. Trimming took off 2 bases at V and 4 bases at J, with 8 bases between the two ends. The length of the CDR3 is 14 residues. The DNA for the CDR3 is TGTGCCAGCAGTTTAGACAGTTATAATGAAAAACTGTTTTTT. Protein: CASSLDSYNEKLFF.

A single count supports this clone. The rearrangement uses TRBV14 and TRBJ2-5; TRBD2 matches at 10 bases. V lost 0 bases and J lost 7; bases outside the gene matches: 8. This CDR3 is 16 amino acids long. Germline V CDR1 and CDR2: SGHDN, FVKESK. CDR3 DNA sequence: TGTGCCAGCAGCCAAGATTCCGGTAGCGGGGGGTGGACCCAGTACTTC. Amino acid sequence: CASSQDSGSGGWTQYF.